This passage covers 32 T cell receptor beta chains from one sample sequenced in a study of tumor-infiltrating lymphocytes in oesophageal squamous cell carcinoma (dated by TCRdb to 2016 to 2018). To prepare the library, PCR was applied. TCRdb lists the instrument as Illumina HiSeq 2000. TCRdb trimmed public reads at Q25 via fastp, called clones via MiXCR and kept in-frame beta chains. Rows matching on CDR3 protein sequence are summarized as one entry with the most common DNA and genes. Here the sample has about 9,700 distinct CDR3 sequences; 63% occur a single time. Jointly, the top ten make up around 27% of the sample. What was sequenced was esophageal tumor tissue. All receptors derive from a female donor with esophageal squamous cell carcinoma.

By its share, this clonotype is medium-sized. In DNA form, the CDR3 reads TGTGCCAGCAGCTTAAGGACAGGGAAGCACAATGAGCAGTTCTTC. Protein product: CASSLRTGKHNEQFF. The chain carries TRBV7-2 and TRBJ2-1; 8 bases line up with TRBD1. The CDR3 is 15 amino acids. CDR1 is SGHTA, CDR2 FQGNSA, per germline. The V segment lost 2 bases and the J segment 5 bases; nucleotides outside the gene matches: 5.

This clonotype is classed as medium-sized. The chain employs TRBV5-1 and TRBJ2-2; a weak D match, TRBD1 (6 bases). This CDR3 has 15 amino acids. V lost 4 bases and J 2 bases, leaving 12 bases between the germline ends. In germline, CDR1 is SGHRS, CDR2 YFSETQ. The chain's CDR3 is CASSTGQLNTGELFF. The CDR3 DNA follows: TGCGCCAGCAGCACCGGACAGCTAAACACCGGGGAGCTGTTTTTT.

This clonotype was seen more than once but under ten times. This chain links TRBV11-3 with TRBJ2-3; 11 bases align to TRBD2. Germline CDR1 reads SGHNT; CDR2 reads YENEEA. This CDR3 is built from 15 residues. Trimming at V came to 5 bases and at J to 4 bases, leaving 5 bases not matched to a gene. The CDR3: CASSPGLADSDTQYF. CDR3 sequence (DNA): TGTGCCAGCAGCCCGGGACTAGCGGATTCAGATACGCAGTATTTT.

Note on this clonotype: At one end the junction does not follow the germline gene, possibly because of a read error. The chain employs TRBV7-2 and TRBJ2-3, with D tentatively TRBD1 (5 bases). The germline V gene has CDR1 SGHTA and CDR2 FQGNSA. The CDR3 runs 14 residues. The chain's CDR3 is CASGLGQGTDTQYF. The DNA of the CDR3 is TGTGCCAGCGGCTTAGGTCAGGGTACAGATACGCAGTATTTT.

This clonotype was recorded a few times. Its ends do not fully match the called genes, so a read error is possible. The chain uses TRBV7-6 and TRBJ2-5; TRBD2 aligns across 7 bases. The CDR3 runs to 14 residues. CDR1 and CDR2 from the germline V gene are SGHVS and FNYEAQ. CDR3 nucleotide sequence: TGTGCTAGCAGCTTAGGAGCGGGGCAAGAGACCCAGTACTTC. Translated, it gives CASSLGAGQETQYF.

This clonotype has just a few counts. This chain uses TRBV7-6 with TRBJ2-3; D not resolved. The CDR3 contains 14 residues. CDR1 and CDR2 (germline): SGHVS, FNYEAQ. V lost 5 bases, J lost 7 bases, and 16 bases lay in between. In DNA, the CDR3 is TGTGCCAGCAGCCCTCTTGACGGCGGTTATACGCAGTATTTT. Protein: CASSPLDGGYTQYF.

The table lists this clonotype with a count of one. The chain recombines TRBV28 with TRBJ2-3; D tentatively reads TRBD1 or TRBD2 (5 bases each). Germline assignment: CDR1 MDHEN and CDR2 SYDVKM. Trimming left V 4 bases short and J 5 bases short, with 22 bases between. The CDR3 runs to 17 residues. Here the CDR3 reads CASSSPGGGSLGDTQYF. Written as DNA, the CDR3 is TGTGCCAGCAGTTCCCCCGGTGGGGGAAGCCTGGGAGATACGCAGTATTTT.

This clonotype was seen a few times. The chain recombines TRBV11-1 with TRBJ2-1; the D call may be TRBD1 or TRBD2 (5 bases each). The germline CDR1 and CDR2 sequences are SGHAT and FQDESV (reference sequence). With 5 bases removed from V and 0 bases from J, the gap between germline ends came to 11 bases. The CDR3 consists of 15 residues. The CDR3 loop reads CASSPRGDSYNEQFF. In DNA form, the CDR3 reads TGTGCCAGCAGCCCGAGAGGGGACTCCTACAATGAGCAGTTCTTC.

The rearrangement joins TRBV11-3 to TRBJ2-5; 9 positions match TRBD1. The J call is in doubt because the DNA end fits TRBJ2-7 better. The CDR3 contains 16 residues. The germline V gene encodes CDR1 SGHNT and CDR2 YENEEA. Here the CDR3 reads CASSWGPPGQGYEQYF. CDR3 nucleotide sequence: TGTGCCAGCAGCTGGGGGCCCCCGGGACAGGGTTACGAGCAGTACTTC.

The genes are TRBV7-1 and TRBJ2-1; D is uncertain. Judging by the DNA end, TRBJ2-7 fits better; the J call may be wrong. TRBV7-1 is flagged as an ORF with uncertain function. This CDR3 comprises 13 residues. The CDR3 region is CASSMISSNEQYF. CDR3 nucleotides: TGTGCCAGCAGCATGATCTCCAGTAACGAGCAGTACTTC.

The V call is TRBV6-2 or TRBV6-3, the J call TRBJ2-3; D is possibly TRBD1 (6 bases). The tail of the sequence fits TRBJ2-5 better, so the J call may be wrong. Germline assignment: CDR1 MNHEY and CDR2 SVGEGT. This CDR3 spans 16 amino acids. In DNA form, the CDR3 reads TGTGCCAGCAGCCTAATCGGGGCTAAAAGGGGGGAGACCCAGTACTTC. Translated, it gives CASSLIGAKRGETQYF.

In its sample, this clonotype ranks as medium-sized (0.01 to 0.1%). The rearrangement uses TRBV4-1 and TRBJ1-5; D uncertain. This CDR3 has 15 residues. Trimming left V 0 bases short and J 2 bases short, with 8 bases between. Germline assignment: CDR1 MGHRA and CDR2 YSYEKL. CDR3: CASSQDGRGNQPQHF. The DNA of the CDR3 is TGCGCCAGCAGCCAAGATGGGAGGGGCAATCAGCCCCAGCATTTT.

The chain recombines TRBV7-2 with TRBJ2-4; D gene ambiguous. The end of the DNA is better explained by TRBJ2-7, so the J call may be wrong. The CDR3 runs to 13 residues. Germline CDR1 SGHTA, CDR2 FQGNSA. The DNA of the CDR3 is TGTGCCAGCAGCTTGGGCCGCATCTACGAGCAGTACTTC. Amino acids: CASSLGRIYEQYF.

Relative to its sample, this clonotype is medium-sized. The V call is TRBV7-9, the J call TRBJ1-1; a weak D match, TRBD1 (6 bases). The V gene lost 5 bases and the J gene lost 0 bases, with 13 bases spanning the gap. This CDR3 contains 15 residues. Germline V CDR1 and CDR2: SEHNR, FQNEAQ (reference sequence). The CDR3 loop reads CASSPPRGVNTEAFF. DNA for the CDR3: TGTGCCAGCAGCCCCCCAAGGGGGGTGAACACTGAAGCTTTCTTT.

V usage is TRBV25-1 and J usage is TRBJ2-5; no firm D call. The last part of the DNA fits TRBJ2-1 better; the J call may be wrong. The CDR3 has 12 residues. CDR1 and CDR2 from the germline V gene are MGHDK and SYGVNS. Here the CDR3 reads CASSEYGPEQFF. As DNA, the CDR3 is TGTGCCAGCAGTGAATACGGTCCCGAGCAGTTCTTC.

This chain connects TRBV7-9 to TRBJ2-3, with D unclear. The CDR3 runs 14 residues. V was trimmed by 0 bases and J by 2 bases, leaving 6 bases between them. Germline values: CDR1 SEHNR, CDR2 FQNEAQ (reference sequence). The CDR3 DNA sequence: TGTGCCAGCAGCTTAGCGCACACCACAGATACGCAGTATTTT. The encoded protein is CASSLAHTTDTQYF.

This clonotype was picked up a small number of times. A much larger clone differs by one base, so this may be a read error. The chain links TRBV6-1 to TRBJ2-1; D uncertain. The CDR3 totals 14 residues. Trimming took 0 bases from V and 10 from J, leaving 13 bases between them. Germline V CDR1 and CDR2: MNHNS, SASEGT. CDR3 protein: CASSEALGPHEQFF. As DNA, the CDR3 is TGTGCCAGCAGTGAAGCGCTAGGACCCCACGAGCAGTTCTTC.

This clonotype was detected once. V is TRBV12-3 or TRBV12-4 and J is TRBJ2-6; D not certain. Trimming stripped 4 bases from V and 4 bases from J, with 8 bases between. The CDR3 extends over 14 amino acids. CDR3 sequence: CASSYIGGANVLTF. The CDR3 region has the DNA TGTGCCAGCAGTTACATTGGCGGGGCCAACGTCCTGACTTTC.

The chain is built from TRBV7-8 and TRBJ1-5; TRBD1 aligns across 7 bases. The germline gives CDR1 SGHVS, CDR2 FQNEAQ. The ends lost 4 bases at V and 6 bases at J; junction bases unmatched: 6. The CDR3 totals 14 residues. The chain's CDR3 is CASSWPGGGQPQHF. The DNA of the CDR3 is TGTGCCAGCAGCTGGCCAGGGGGTGGTCAGCCCCAGCATTTT.

This chain links TRBV27 with TRBJ2-5; 7 nucleotides agree with TRBD1. Trimming removed 5 bases from V and 7 bases from J; junction bases left unmatched: 7. Germline V lookup: CDR1 MNHEY, CDR2 SMNVEV (reference sequence). The CDR3 covers 13 residues. The CDR3 is CASSADRVGTQYF. CDR3 coding DNA: TGTGCCAGCAGTGCCGACAGGGTAGGGACCCAGTACTTC.

The gene calls are TRBV5-6 and TRBJ2-3, with D unresolved. The J call is doubtful: the DNA matches TRBJ2-5 better. The germline V gene has CDR1 SGHDT and CDR2 YYEEEE. This CDR3 comprises 12 residues. The CDR3: CASSLDGETQYF. DNA for the CDR3: TGTGCCAGCAGCTTGGACGGAGAGACCCAGTACTTC.

By sample share, this clonotype is medium-sized. The V and J genes are TRBV18 and TRBJ1-2; D might be TRBD1 (5 bases). V was trimmed by 5 bases and J by 0 bases, leaving 16 bases between them. CDR3 size: 16 residues. Germline lookup yields CDR1 KGHSH and CDR2 LQKENI. CDR3 region: CASSSDFLGANYGYTF. CDR3 coding DNA: TGTGCCAGCTCATCTGACTTCCTGGGGGCTAACTATGGCTACACCTTC.

As to this clonotype: An end of the junction does not agree with germline; a read error may underlie this. The V gene is TRBV7-6, the J gene TRBJ2-5, with 8 bases fitting TRBD2. CDR3 length: 15 amino acids. Germline V gene lookup returns CDR1 SGHVS and CDR2 FNYEAQ. CDR3 region: CASSPAGASRETQYF. The DNA for the CDR3 is TGTGCTAGCAGCCCAGCGGGGGCTAGCAGGGAGACCCAGTACTTC. The whole variable domain, remainder taken from reference TRBV7-6 and TRBJ2-5, is GAGVSQSPRYKVTKRGQDVALRCDPISGHVSLYWYRQALGQGPEFLTYFNYEAQQDKSGLPNDRFSAERPEGSISTLTIQRTEQRDSAMYRCASSPAGASRETQYFGPGTRLLVL.

Only a few counts were recorded for this clonotype. The CDR3 region has the DNA TGTGCCAGCAGCTTGTTACCGGGACAAGCATACAATGAGCAGTTCTTC. Translation gives CASSLLPGQAYNEQFF. The J gene is TRBJ2-7, the V gene TRBV7-6, with D perhaps matching TRBD1 (6 bases). The J call may be wrong; the DNA end is better matched by TRBJ2-1. Per germline, CDR1 SGHVS and CDR2 FNYEAQ. The CDR3 covers 16 residues.

The CDR3 DNA reads as TGTGCCAGCAGCCCCCAAGGAGCCCCAGGGGCTGGGGCCAACGTCCTGACTTTC. This gives the protein CASSPQGAPGAGANVLTF. The chain carries TRBV7-6 and TRBJ2-6, with a tentative D call TRBD1 (6 bases). CDR3 length equals 18 residues. Trimming cost V 5 bases and J 2 bases, with 19 bases left between them. Looked up from germline, CDR1 is SGHVS and CDR2 is FNYEAQ.

This chain joins TRBV11-3 and TRBJ2-1, with D possibly TRBD2 on 5 matching bases. The J call may not be correct, given that the DNA end is closer to TRBJ2-7. From germline, CDR1 is SGHNT and CDR2 YENEEA. The CDR3 runs 13 residues. Written as DNA, the CDR3 is TGTGCCAGCAGCCCCTTCGAGGGCTCCGAGCAGTACTTC. This translates into CASSPFEGSEQYF.

CDR3 region: CASSPRGSGPGDEQFF. The CDR3 DNA reads TGTGCCAGCAGCCCTCGGGGTAGCGGACCAGGCGATGAGCAGTTCTTC. The V and J genes are TRBV7-2 and TRBJ2-5, with D tentatively TRBD2 (6 bases). The DNA end is more similar to TRBJ2-1, so the J call may be wrong. This CDR3 is built from 16 residues. The germline gives CDR1 SGHTA, CDR2 FQGNSA.

The chain links TRBV24-1 to TRBJ2-3; no reliable D call. The DNA end is a closer match to TRBJ2-5, so the J assignment may be wrong. This CDR3 is 13 amino acids long. CDR1 is KGHDR, CDR2 SFDVKD, per germline. The CDR3 sequence: CATSASYQETQYF. For the CDR3, the DNA is TGTGCCACCAGTGCGTCATACCAAGAGACCCAGTACTTC.

This chain uses TRBV6-1 with TRBJ2-5, with D perhaps matching TRBD2 (5 bases). The CDR3 is 13 residues long. Looked up from germline, CDR1 is MNHNS and CDR2 is SASEGT. Trimming pared 7 bases from V and 7 bases from J, leaving 16 bases between. The CDR3 here is CASTTSGSGTQYF. CDR3 nucleotide sequence: TGTGCCAGCACCACATCGGGAAGCGGGACCCAGTACTTC.

This chain links TRBV27 with TRBJ2-5, with D maybe TRBD1 (7 bases). The end of the DNA is better explained by TRBJ2-1, so the J call may be wrong. The CDR3 contains 16 residues. From germline, CDR1 is MNHEY and CDR2 SMNVEV (reference sequence). The CDR3: CASGPGGLISYNEQFF. CDR3 DNA sequence: TGTGCCAGCGGCCCAGGGGGACTCATCTCCTACAATGAGCAGTTCTTC.

This clonotype has just one count. This chain links TRBV4-1 with TRBJ2-5; perhaps TRBD1 as D (7 bases). The CDR3 extends over 17 amino acids. Trimming stripped 4 bases from V and 5 bases from J, with 23 bases between. CDR1 and CDR2 (germline): MGHRA, YSYEKL. The CDR3 loop reads CASSPRQGATSRETQYF. The DNA of the CDR3 is TGCGCCAGCAGCCCGAGACAGGGCGCGACTAGTCGGGAGACCCAGTACTTC.

V and J are TRBV7-6 and TRBJ2-6; perhaps TRBD1 as D (5 bases). This CDR3 is 18 amino acids long. The germline CDR1 and CDR2 sequences are SGHVS and FNYEAQ. Trimming left V 2 bases short and J 0 bases short, with 14 bases between. The CDR3: CASSLPVGAVSGANVLTF. The CDR3 DNA follows: TGTGCCAGCAGCTTACCAGTAGGGGCTGTCTCTGGGGCCAACGTCCTGACTTTC.